This is a list of T cell receptor beta chains from one sample in a study of preoperative IRX-2 immunotherapy in early breast cancer. Repertoires were generated with immunoSEQ multiplex PCR, while TCRdb's copy carries only in-frame clones and drops some. The sample contains tens of thousands of clones, roughly 86% of which appear only once. The source material was tumor tissue, sampled after IRX-2 immunotherapy. Receptors were obtained from a human donor with breast cancer. Both conserved end residues are part of each CDR3. A D gene is named only where the DNA matches it firmly. Only some rows state a clone size, as once, few, many or a class for expanded clones.

size: once
J: TRBJ1-2
V: TRBV19
D: -
CDR3: CASSRRELVLRYTF
DNA: TGTGCCAGTAGTCGAAGGGAACTCGTCCTGCGCTACACCTTC

size: -
J: TRBJ1-5
V: TRBV7-1
D: -
CDR3: CASSLQGNQPQHF
DNA: TGTGCCAGCAGCCTACAAGGCAATCAGCCCCAGCATTTT

size: -
J: TRBJ2-1
V: TRBV19
D: -
CDR3: CASSRGAVNEQFF
DNA: TGTGCCAGTAGTAGGGGGGCCGTAAATGAGCAGTTCTTC

size: -
J: TRBJ1-3
V: TRBV6-8
D: -
CDR3: CASRSGPGGNTIYF
DNA: TGTGCCAGCAGGTCGGGTCCAGGAGGAAACACCATATATTTT

size: -
J: TRBJ2-5
V: TRBV16
D: TRBD1
CDR3: CASTGTGGQETQYF
DNA: TGTGCCAGCACCGGGACAGGGGGACAAGAGACCCAGTACTTC

size: -
J: TRBJ1-1
V: TRBV11-3
D: -
CDR3: CASGFSKIGRLNTEAFF
DNA: TGTGCCAGCGGATTTTCCAAAATTGGACGGTTGAACACTGAAGCTTTCTTT

size: -
J: TRBJ2-3
V: TRBV19
D: TRBD2
CDR3: CASSPPGLAGTVGTQYF
DNA: TGTGCCAGTAGTCCGCCCGGACTAGCGGGGACGGTAGGAACGCAGTATTTT

size: once
J: TRBJ1-1
V: TRBV12-5
D: TRBD1
CDR3: CASVGLNRGNRDTEAFF
DNA: TGTGCCAGCGTGGGATTGAACAGGGGGAACCGGGACACTGAAGCTTTCTTT

size: -
J: TRBJ1-1
V: TRBV5-1
D: -
CDR3: CASSGTGLVNTEAFF
DNA: TGCGCCAGCAGCGGTACAGGGTTGGTGAACACTGAAGCTTTCTTT

size: -
J: TRBJ2-3
V: TRBV5-1
D: TRBD2
CDR3: CASSPNPGLGPDTQYF
DNA: TGCGCCAGCAGCCCGAACCCGGGACTAGGCCCAGATACGCAGTATTTT

size: -
J: TRBJ2-1
V: TRBV23-1
D: -
CDR3: CASSQDFVADNEQFF
DNA: TGCGCCAGCAGCCAAGATTTCGTAGCGGACAATGAGCAGTTCTTC

size: -
J: TRBJ2-1
V: TRBV11-3
D: -
CDR3: CASSLLLAGDYNEQFF
DNA: TGTGCCAGCAGCCTTTTGCTAGCAGGGGACTACAATGAGCAGTTCTTC

size: -
J: TRBJ1-2
V: TRBV6-8
D: TRBD1
CDR3: CASRDGTVPNYGYTF
DNA: TGTGCCAGCAGAGATGGGACAGTCCCTAACTATGGCTACACCTTC

size: -
J: TRBJ2-2
V: TRBV5-1
D: -
CDR3: CASSILLGSGELFF
DNA: TGCGCCAGCAGCATTTTACTGGGCTCCGGGGAGCTGTTTTTT

size: once
J: TRBJ1-4
V: TRBV5-1
D: TRBD1
CDR3: CASSRDSANEKLFF
DNA: TGCGCCAGCAGCAGGGACAGCGCTAATGAAAAACTGTTTTTT

size: -
J: TRBJ2-5
V: TRBV12-2
D: -
CDR3: CASTNSGRWETQYF
DNA: TGTGCCAGTACCAATAGCGGGAGGTGGGAGACCCAGTACTTC

size: -
J: TRBJ2-7
V: TRBV6-8
D: TRBD1
CDR3: CASSDRDRVTYEQYF
DNA: TGTGCCAGCAGCGACCGGGACAGGGTAACCTACGAGCAGTACTTC

size: -
J: TRBJ2-5
V: TRBV5-1
D: TRBD1
CDR3: CASSLGIGTVQETQYF
DNA: TGCGCCAGCAGCTTGGGTATCGGGACAGTCCAAGAGACCCAGTACTTC

size: -
J: TRBJ1-2
V: TRBV28
D: -
CDR3: CASTVGRNGYTF
DNA: TGTGCCAGCACCGTTGGGCGGAATGGCTACACCTTC

size: once
J: TRBJ1-4
V: TRBV6-8
D: -
CDR3: CASRGGGLLEKLFF
DNA: TGTGCCAGCAGAGGGGGGGGGCTGTTGGAAAAACTGTTTTTT

size: -
J: TRBJ2-3
V: TRBV6-8
D: -
CDR3: CASNRRGPGYDTQYF
DNA: TGTGCCAGCAACCGAAGAGGCCCAGGGTACGATACGCAGTATTTT

size: -
J: TRBJ1-1
V: TRBV29-1
D: -
CDR3: CSVDPGHKNTEAFF
DNA: TGCAGCGTGGATCCGGGACATAAGAACACTGAAGCTTTCTTT

size: -
J: TRBJ2-5
V: TRBV7-1
D: -
CDR3: CASSLASQETQYF
DNA: TGTGCCAGCAGCTTAGCCAGTCAAGAGACCCAGTACTTC

size: -
J: TRBJ2-7
V: TRBV18
D: -
CDR3: CASSSRASAEELEYF
DNA: TGTGCGAGCTCGTCACGAGCGAGCGCCGAGGAGTTAGAGTACTTC